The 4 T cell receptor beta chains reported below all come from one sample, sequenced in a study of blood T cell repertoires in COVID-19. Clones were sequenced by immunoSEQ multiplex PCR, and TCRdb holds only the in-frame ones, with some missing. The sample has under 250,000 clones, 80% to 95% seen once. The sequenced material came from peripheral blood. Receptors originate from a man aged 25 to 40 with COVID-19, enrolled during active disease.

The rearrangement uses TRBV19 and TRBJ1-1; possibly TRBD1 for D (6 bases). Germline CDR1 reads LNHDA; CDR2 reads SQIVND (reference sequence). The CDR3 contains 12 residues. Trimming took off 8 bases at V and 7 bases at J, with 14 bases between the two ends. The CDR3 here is CASELRGGEAFF. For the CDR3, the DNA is TGTGCCAGTGAACTCCGAGGGGGTGAAGCTTTCTTT.

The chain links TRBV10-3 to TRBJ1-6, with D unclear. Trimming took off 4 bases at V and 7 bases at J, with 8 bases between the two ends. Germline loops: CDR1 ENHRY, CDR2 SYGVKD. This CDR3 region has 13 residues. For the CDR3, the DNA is TGTGCCATCAGTGGTGGAGACAATTCACCCCTCCACTTT. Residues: CAISGGDNSPLHF.

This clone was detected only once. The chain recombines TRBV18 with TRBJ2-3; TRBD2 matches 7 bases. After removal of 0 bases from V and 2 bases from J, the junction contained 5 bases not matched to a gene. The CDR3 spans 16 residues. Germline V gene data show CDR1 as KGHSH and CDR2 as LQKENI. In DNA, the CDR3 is TGTGCCAGCTCACCACCAGGGACTACTAACACAGATACGCAGTATTTT. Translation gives CASSPPGTTNTDTQYF.

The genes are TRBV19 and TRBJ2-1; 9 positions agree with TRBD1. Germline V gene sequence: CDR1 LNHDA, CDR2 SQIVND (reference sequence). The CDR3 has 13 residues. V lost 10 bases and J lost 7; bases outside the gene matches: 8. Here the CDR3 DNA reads TGTGCCATTCCCGGGACAGGGCGGAATGAGCAGTTCTTC. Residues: CAIPGTGRNEQFF.